This entry lists 24 T cell receptor beta chains sequenced from one sample in a study of T cells in Graves' hyperthyroidism and ophthalmopathy. RNA transcripts were the template for amplifying TCR beta CDR3 regions. Carried out on the TCR CDR3, a first-round RT-PCR used the HTBI primer set. TCRdb re-derived calls from the multiplex PCR reads in MiXCR, one entry per CDR3 protein. The table records about 680,000 distinct CDR3 sequences, 30% to 40% of them present only once. The source material was blood. These receptors were collected from a woman aged 40 to 55 with Graves' hyperthyroidism.

The rearrangement joins TRBV6-5 to TRBJ2-5; possibly TRBD2 for D (6 bases). Trimming removed 6 bases from V and 7 bases from J, with 12 bases in between. There are 12 residues in the CDR3. Germline V gene lookup returns CDR1 MNHEY and CDR2 SVGAGI. CDR3 DNA: TGTGCCAGCAGGCGATCCGGGGGGACCCAGTACTTC. As protein: CASRRSGGTQYF.

In DNA form, the CDR3 reads TGTGCCATCAATCAGGGAGGAGCGGGAGAAGAGACCCAGTACTTC. Protein sequence: CAINQGGAGEETQYF. The chain is built from TRBV10-3 and TRBJ2-5, with TRBD2 matching over 8 bases. Looked up from germline, CDR1 is ENHRY and CDR2 is SYGVKD. The trim removed 7 bases at V and 3 bases at J, leaving 10 bases unmatched. There are 15 residues in the CDR3.

The chain carries TRBV7-9 and TRBJ2-5; the D is unclear. The CDR3 runs 10 residues. The ends were cut back, 2 bases at V and 12 bases at J, with 7 bases in the middle. Per germline, CDR1 SEHNR and CDR2 FQNEAQ (reference sequence). The CDR3, as DNA: TGTGCCAGCAGCTTAAGTGCCGAGTACTTC. Encoded protein: CASSLSAEYF.

The J gene is TRBJ1-5, the V gene TRBV6-6; D unclear. Germline-derived CDR1 and CDR2 are MNHNY and SVGAGI (reference sequence). Trimming removed 7 bases from V and 5 bases from J, with 12 bases in between. CDR3 length: 13 residues. CDR3 residues: CASKHHQDQPQHF. The DNA for the CDR3 is TGTGCCAGCAAGCACCATCAGGATCAGCCCCAGCATTTT.

This clonotype was recorded a few times. V is TRBV28 and J is TRBJ2-7; D possibly corresponds to TRBD1 (6 bases). The CDR3 is 15 residues long. Germline V gene sequence: CDR1 MDHEN, CDR2 SYDVKM. The germline V and J ends were trimmed by 10 bases and 5 bases, with 24 bases remaining between them. The CDR3 nucleotides read TGTGCCACCCCATGGGCTGACAGGATGTCGGACGAGCAGTACTTC. Translating gives CATPWADRMSDEQYF.

The V gene is TRBV20-1, the J gene TRBJ2-7; 10 bases align to TRBD2. The J call is uncertain, as TRBJ2-1 better fits the DNA end. The CDR3 extends over 16 amino acids. The germline CDR1 and CDR2 sequences are DFQATT and SNEGSKA (reference sequence). CDR3 coding DNA: TGCAGTGCTAGTAAAGGGAATAGCGGGAGGCCGAGTGAGCAGTTCTTC. It is translated as CSASKGNSGRPSEQFF.

Concerning this clonotype itself: One base away lies a much larger clone, so this may be a sequencing read error. The chain is built from TRBV14 and TRBJ2-5, with no clear D. The CDR3 totals 11 residues. CDR1 SGHDN and CDR2 FVKESK come from the germline V gene. The CDR3, as DNA: TGTGCCAGCAGCCAAATGGAGACCCAGCACTTC. Encoded protein: CASSQMETQHF. Variable domain in full (rest from reference TRBV14 and TRBJ2-5): EAGVTQFPSHSVIEKGQTVTLRCDPISGHDNLYWYRRVMGKEIKFLLHFVKESKQDESGMPNNRFLAERTGGTYSTLKVQPAELEDSGVYFCASSQMETQHFGPGTRLLVL.

This clonotype was observed a handful of times. At one end the junction does not follow the germline gene, possibly because of a read error. The V and J genes are TRBV10-3 and TRBJ1-5; D unclear. Germline V gene data show CDR1 as ENHRY and CDR2 as SYGVKD. The CDR3 has 13 residues. CDR3 DNA: TGTGCCAGCAGTCCGGTAGGCGGTCAGCCCCAGCATTTT. This codes for CASSPVGGQPQHF.

This clonotype was seen at least ten times. V and J are TRBV2 and TRBJ1-5; a possible D gene is TRBD1 (6 bases). V lost 8 bases and J 4 bases, leaving 12 bases between the germline ends. Germline CDR1 is SNHLY and CDR2 is FYNNEI. The CDR3 is made up of 13 amino acids. This chain's CDR3 is CASRGTPNQPQHF. For the CDR3, the DNA is TGTGCCAGCCGAGGGACACCGAATCAGCCCCAGCATTTT.

Remarks on this clonotype: A read error is possible here, since a much larger clone lies one base away. The chain is built from TRBV5-6 and TRBJ1-5; 7 bases are shared with TRBD1. Germline V CDR1 and CDR2: SGHDT, YYEEEE. The CDR3 contains 12 residues. As DNA, the CDR3 is TGTGCCAGCAGTTCTCAGGGACAGCACCAGCATTTT. It codes for CASSSQGQHQHF.

This clonotype occurred a few times. The rearrangement joins TRBV5-1 to TRBJ2-7; TRBD1 matches at 9 bases. J was trimmed by 0 bases and V by 0 bases; bases with no gene match: 4. The germline V gene encodes CDR1 SGHRS and CDR2 YFSETQ. This CDR3 has 16 residues. In DNA, the CDR3 is TGCGCCAGCAGCTTGGGCCGGGACAGGGCCTCCTACGAGCAGTACTTC. This gives the protein CASSLGRDRASYEQYF. The entire variable domain, with the rest obtained from reference TRBV5-1 and TRBJ2-7, is as follows: KAGVTQTPRYLIKTRGQQVTLSCSPISGHRSVSWYQQTPGQGLQFLFEYFSETQRNKGNFPGRFSGRQFSNSRSEMNVSTLELGDSALYLCASSLGRDRASYEQYFGPGTRLTVT.

In this sample, this clonotype turned up many times. This chain connects TRBV11-2 to TRBJ1-1, with D perhaps matching TRBD1 (5 bases). Germline V gene data show CDR1 as SGHAT and CDR2 as FQNNGV. Deletions cut 2 bases from V and 7 bases from J, with 17 bases between. This CDR3 comprises 15 residues. The CDR3 sequence is CASSLFGRGRGEAFF. The CDR3 region has the DNA TGTGCCAGCAGCTTATTTGGAAGGGGTAGGGGTGAAGCTTTCTTT.

V is TRBV7-2 and J is TRBJ2-7, with TRBD2 matching 7 bases. V was pared by 7 bases and J by 2 bases, with 11 bases of the junction left unmatched. This CDR3 spans 15 amino acids. CDR1 SGHTA and CDR2 FQGNSA come from the germline V gene. In DNA form, the CDR3 reads TGTGCCAGCACCCCTTGGGGGAGGGCTCCCTACGAGCAGTACTTC. Its protein product is CASTPWGRAPYEQYF.

This clonotype was recorded only once. The germline gene is not matched at one end of the junction; a read error may be the cause. This chain connects TRBV10-1 to TRBJ1-5; possible D gene TRBD1, 6 bases. Germline assignment: CDR1 WNHNN and CDR2 SYGVQD (reference sequence). The CDR3 extends over 14 amino acids. The CDR3 here is CASSSPRGGQPQHF. CDR3 DNA: TGTGCCAGCAGTTCCCCCAGGGGCGGACAGCCCCAGCATTTT.

The genes are TRBV7-3 and TRBJ2-7; 9 bases fit TRBD2. Germline V gene data show CDR1 as SGHTA and CDR2 as FQGTGA. The CDR3 is made up of 13 amino acids. Unmatched junction bases numbered 8, after V lost 8 bases and J lost 6 bases. CDR3 protein: CASGLARWGEQYF. CDR3 nucleotide sequence: TGTGCCAGCGGACTAGCGCGATGGGGCGAGCAGTACTTC.

This clonotype has more than one count but fewer than ten. The CDR3: CASSQDLGTPQHF. DNA of the CDR3: TGCGCCAGCAGCCAAGATCTGGGTACGCCCCAGCATTTT. The V and J genes are TRBV4-3 and TRBJ1-5; the D is unclear. V was clipped by 0 bases and J by 9 bases, with 9 bases between them. Germline CDR1 and CDR2: LGHNA and YSLEER. The CDR3 contains 13 residues.

The CDR3 loop reads CASSRSNEQFF. The CDR3 region has the DNA TGTGCCAGCAGTCGTAGCAATGAGCAGTTCTTC. V usage is TRBV7-9 and J usage is TRBJ2-7, with D hard to call. The J call may be in error: the DNA end matches TRBJ2-1 better. This CDR3 comprises 11 residues. Per the germline V gene, CDR1 is SEHNR and CDR2 is FQNEAQ (reference sequence).

This sequence joins TRBV20-1 and TRBJ1-6; 7 nucleotides match TRBD1. The CDR3 length is 16 residues. Germline V gene data show CDR1 as DFQATT and CDR2 as SNEGSKA (reference sequence). Trimming cost V 3 bases and J 4 bases; bases outside gene matches: 9. CDR3 residues: CSARGQPAGYNSPLHF. The CDR3 DNA reads TGCAGTGCTAGGGGACAGCCGGCGGGGTATAATTCACCCCTCCACTTT.

This clonotype was detected a few times. The chain employs TRBV19 and TRBJ1-1; D is unresolved. The ends were cut back, 4 bases at V and 1 base at J, with 7 bases in the middle. The germline gives CDR1 LNHDA, CDR2 SQIVND (reference sequence). This CDR3 has 13 residues. The CDR3 nucleotides read TGTGCCAGTAGTACTCAGAGGAACACTGAAGCTTTCTTT. Its protein product is CASSTQRNTEAFF. Drawing the rest from reference TRBV19 and TRBJ1-1, the complete variable domain is DGGITQSPKYLFRKEGQNVTLSCEQNLNHDAMYWYRQDPGQGLRLIYYSQIVNDFQKGDIAEGYSVSREKKESFPLTVTSAQKNPTAFYLCASSTQRNTEAFFGQGTRLTVV.

The chain couples TRBV7-8 to TRBJ2-1; TRBD1 agrees at 7 bases. With V trimmed by 5 bases and J by 7 bases, 11 bases remained unmatched. The CDR3 totals 15 residues. Germline V gene sequence: CDR1 SGHVS, CDR2 FQNEAQ. This chain's CDR3 is CASSLGQWGYNEQFF. In DNA, the CDR3 is TGTGCCAGCAGCCTGGGACAGTGGGGGTATAATGAGCAGTTCTTC.

This clonotype was recorded a few times. The rearrangement links TRBV4-3 to TRBJ1-5; D unresolved. Trimming cost V 1 base and J 8 bases, with 15 bases left between them. From germline, CDR1 is LGHNA and CDR2 YSLEER. The CDR3 runs 15 residues. The DNA for the CDR3 is TGCGCCAGCAGCCAAGTTGACGGGCAGAGGAAGCCCCAGCATTTT. It translates to CASSQVDGQRKPQHF.

The V gene is TRBV7-2, the J gene TRBJ1-4, with D possibly TRBD1 on 5 matching bases. V was shortened by 4 bases and J by 3 bases, with 18 bases between the two germline ends. The CDR3 sequence is 17 residues long. Germline V gene lookup returns CDR1 SGHTA and CDR2 FQGNSA. CDR3: CASSSDVWGRANEKLFF. As DNA, the CDR3 is TGTGCCAGCAGCTCGGATGTCTGGGGGAGGGCTAATGAAAAACTGTTTTTT.

This clonotype was detected a few times. This chain joins TRBV20-1 and TRBJ1-4; D unresolved. Germline-derived CDR1 and CDR2 are DFQATT and SNEGSKA (reference sequence). The CDR3 has 14 residues. The germline V and J ends were trimmed by 0 bases and 6 bases, with 11 bases remaining between them. The CDR3 nucleotides are TGCAGTGCTAGAGACCCCCGGACGGATGAAAAACTGTTTTTT. It specifies CSARDPRTDEKLFF.

The count of this clonotype is one. DNA for the CDR3: TGTGCCAGCAGGCCCGGGACAGGGCACTACGAGCAGTACTTC. Its translation is CASRPGTGHYEQYF. V gene TRBV12-3 or TRBV12-4 combines with J gene TRBJ2-7; 9 bases match TRBD1. Germline trimming cut 6 bases from V and 3 bases from J; bases unmatched to any gene: 6. The CDR3 contains 14 residues.